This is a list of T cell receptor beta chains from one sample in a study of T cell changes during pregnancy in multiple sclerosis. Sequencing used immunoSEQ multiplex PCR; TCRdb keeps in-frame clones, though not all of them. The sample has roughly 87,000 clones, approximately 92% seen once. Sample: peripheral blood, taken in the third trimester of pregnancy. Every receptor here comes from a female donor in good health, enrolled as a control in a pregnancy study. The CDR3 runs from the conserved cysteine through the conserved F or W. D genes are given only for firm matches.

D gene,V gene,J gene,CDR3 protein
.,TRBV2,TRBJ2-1,CASSRDEQFF
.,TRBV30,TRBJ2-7,CAWSPAYEQYF
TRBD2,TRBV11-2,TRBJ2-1,CASSSLAGGPNEQFF
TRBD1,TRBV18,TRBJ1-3,CASSPGQGGNTIYF
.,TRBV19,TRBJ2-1,CASSSGPLRGGAYNEQFF
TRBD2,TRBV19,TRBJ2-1,CASSFWTSVNEQFF
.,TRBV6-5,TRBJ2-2,CASISVWGELFF
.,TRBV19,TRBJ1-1,CATSLHPTEAFF
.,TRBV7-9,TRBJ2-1,CASSLGLEGNPYNEQFF
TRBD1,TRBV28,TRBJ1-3,CASSLTQTGASGNTIYF
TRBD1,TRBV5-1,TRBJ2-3,CASSWGETGGTDTQYF
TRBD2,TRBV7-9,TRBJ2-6,CASSTGLAGVPSGANVLTF
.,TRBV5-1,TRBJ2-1,CASSLVPGERNEQFF
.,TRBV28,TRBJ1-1,CASSFSRFTEAFF
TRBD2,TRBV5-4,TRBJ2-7,CASSLEGSGRGYEQYF
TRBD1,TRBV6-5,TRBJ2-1,CASSESGTGNEQFF
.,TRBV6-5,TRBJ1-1,CASSFPGTREAFF
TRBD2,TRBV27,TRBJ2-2,CASNKSAGGGAGELFF
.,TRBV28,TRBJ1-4,CASSFPGHIPELNEKLFF
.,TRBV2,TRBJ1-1,CASSPVPGAFF
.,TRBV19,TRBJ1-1,CASSPPPDRSIGAFF
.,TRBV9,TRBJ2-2,CASSVRGSGAGELFF
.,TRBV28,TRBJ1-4,CASSLRSGEGEKLFF
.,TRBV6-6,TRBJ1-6,CASGPGFPSPLHF
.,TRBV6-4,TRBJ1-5,CASSDSIGRSNQPQHF
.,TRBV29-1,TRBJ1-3,CSVENSGNTIYF
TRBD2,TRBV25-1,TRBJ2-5,CASSETSGRQETQYF
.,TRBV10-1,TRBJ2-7,CARSGAQLPRNYEQYF
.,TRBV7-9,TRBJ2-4,CASSPRRQGGKNIQYF
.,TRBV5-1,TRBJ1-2,CASSLAEPNYGYTF
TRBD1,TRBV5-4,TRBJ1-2,CASSLGQGRKDGYTF
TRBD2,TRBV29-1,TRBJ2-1,CSVVGTRAYNEQFF
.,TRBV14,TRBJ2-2,CASSLYMTANTGELFF
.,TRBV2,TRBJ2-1,CASRSGSYNEQFF
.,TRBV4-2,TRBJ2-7,CASSQDVVPGEQYF
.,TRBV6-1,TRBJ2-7,CASGILSGTGEEQYF
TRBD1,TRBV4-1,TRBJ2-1,CASSPLPAGTGGYNEQFF
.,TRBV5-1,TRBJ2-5,CASSLTAGAEIETQYF
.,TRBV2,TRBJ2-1,CASGLRSSYNEQFF
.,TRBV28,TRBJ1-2,CAIRRGFGYGYTF
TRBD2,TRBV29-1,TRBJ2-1,CSVEISGTSASSYNEQFF
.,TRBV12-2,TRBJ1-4,CASRLGLQGTNEKLFF
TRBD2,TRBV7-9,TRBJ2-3,CASSSRLASTDTQYF
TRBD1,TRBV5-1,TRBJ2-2,CASNPDRGATGELFF
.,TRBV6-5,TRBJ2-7,CASSAFSGTYEQYF
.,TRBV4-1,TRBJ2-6,CASSPGSQAGSGANVLTF
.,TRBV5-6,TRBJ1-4,CASSPQWTNEKLFF
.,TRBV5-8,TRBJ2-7,CASSRRTSGPYEQYF
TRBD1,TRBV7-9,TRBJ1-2,CASSASVWDRDGYTF
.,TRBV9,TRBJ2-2,CASSPRTGWELFF
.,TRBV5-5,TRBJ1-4,CASSKLHLNEKLFF
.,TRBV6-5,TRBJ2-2,CASSQGQTNTGELFF
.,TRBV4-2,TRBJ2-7,CASSQDSYEQYF
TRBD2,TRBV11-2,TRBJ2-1,CASSSYSGRANEQFF